One sample yielded the 26 T cell receptor beta chains listed below, sequenced in a study of blood T cells in healthy people across ages (dated by TCRdb to about 2015). The library relied on 5' RACE. Sequencing instrument: Illumina HiSeq 2500. The second PCR ran for about 6 to 12 cycles and used a J-beta primer mix along with a sample-barcoded 5' primer. The raw public reads went through TCRdb reprocessing: fastp at Q25, MiXCR clone calling, in-frame beta chains kept. CDR3 protein duplicates are merged, each entry listing the most common genes and DNA. For this sample there are roughly 1.6 million distinct CDR3 sequences; about 31% appear just once. Approximately 11% of the sample goes to the ten largest clones. The sequenced sample was blood. The receptors shown here come from a woman aged 30 to 39 in good health.

This clonotype has just a few counts. The chain is built from TRBV20-1 and TRBJ2-7; possible D gene TRBD1, 7 bases. The CDR3 loop spans 13 amino acids. The V end was cut by 5 bases, the J end by 1 base, with 12 bases between. Germline CDR1 is DFQATT and CDR2 is SNEGSKA (reference sequence). The CDR3 here is CSAGGGPSYEQYF. Written as DNA, the CDR3 is TGCAGTGCTGGAGGGGGCCCATCCTACGAGCAGTACTTC.

In its sample, this clonotype was seen many times. V usage is TRBV20-1 and J usage is TRBJ2-1; D call uncertain. The V and J ends lost 2 bases and 9 bases respectively, with 8 bases between them. CDR1 is DFQATT, CDR2 SNEGSKA, per germline (reference sequence). There are 11 residues in the CDR3. This CDR3 is CSARRLPEQFF. DNA of the CDR3: TGCAGTGCTAGACGGCTACCTGAGCAGTTCTTC.

This clonotype was counted many times. This sequence joins TRBV29-1 and TRBJ1-2; 8 nucleotides align to TRBD1. CDR3 length equals 16 residues. CDR1 and CDR2 (germline): SQVTM, ANQGSEA. J lost 4 bases, V lost 3 bases, and 13 bases had no gene match. Here the CDR3 DNA reads TGCAGCGTTGAGCCGGACAGCATACAGGGGGGCTATGGCTACACCTTC. It is translated as CSVEPDSIQGGYGYTF.

The CDR3: CASRRQGGSNQPQHF. CDR3 bases: TGTGCCAGCAGAAGACAGGGGGGGAGCAATCAGCCCCAGCATTTT. The chain is built from TRBV27 and TRBJ1-5, with 9 positions matching TRBD1. Germline V gene lookup returns CDR1 MNHEY and CDR2 SMNVEV (reference sequence). V gave up 6 bases and J gave up 1 base; unmatched junction bases: 4. The CDR3 loop spans 15 amino acids.

A few counts support this clonotype. The rearrangement links TRBV6-6 to TRBJ1-1; no clear D gene. This CDR3 is built from 12 residues. V lost 6 bases to trimming and J lost 5 bases, with 10 bases between them. The germline V gene has CDR1 MNHNY and CDR2 SVGAGI (reference sequence). The DNA of the CDR3 is TGTGCCAGCAGGTCCTTTGGGACTGAAGCTTTCTTT. Its translation: CASRSFGTEAFF.

Note on this clonotype: One base away lies a much larger clone, so this may be a sequencing read error. V gene TRBV28 combines with J gene TRBJ2-5; D remains unclear. Judging by the DNA end, TRBJ2-7 fits better; the J call may be wrong. This CDR3 has 11 residues. Germline values: CDR1 MDHEN, CDR2 SYDVKM. CDR3 in DNA: TGTGCCGGCAATAATTTCTACGAGCAGTACTTC. Amino acids: CAGNNFYEQYF.

This clonotype was seen a few times. The chain combines TRBV10-3 with TRBJ2-7; possibly TRBD1 or TRBD2 for D (5 bases each). The CDR3 is made up of 15 amino acids. The germline CDR1 and CDR2 sequences are ENHRY and SYGVKD. The V and J ends lost 3 bases and 0 bases respectively, with 12 bases between them. The CDR3 sequence: CAISEPGTDSYEQYF. The CDR3, as DNA: TGTGCCATCAGTGAACCCGGGACGGACTCCTACGAGCAGTACTTC.

The rearrangement uses TRBV7-3 and TRBJ1-1; D not resolved. Deletions cut 5 bases from V and 4 bases from J, with 11 bases between. This CDR3 has 13 amino acids. Germline CDR1 is SGHTA and CDR2 is FQGTGA. Here the CDR3 reads CASSARSSTEAFF. CDR3 bases: TGTGCCAGCAGCGCAAGAAGCAGCACTGAAGCTTTCTTT.

A few counts support this clonotype. The V and J genes are TRBV20-1 and TRBJ2-5; D gene unclear. Trimming stripped 5 bases from V and 2 bases from J, with 15 bases between. Germline V gives CDR1 DFQATT, CDR2 SNEGSKA (reference sequence). This CDR3 is 14 amino acids long. This CDR3 is CSALQMGRQETQYF. CDR3 DNA sequence: TGCAGTGCTCTCCAGATGGGCCGGCAAGAGACCCAGTACTTC.

This clonotype was picked up a small number of times. This chain connects TRBV5-1 to TRBJ2-1, with D maybe TRBD1 (5 bases). CDR3 length: 12 amino acids. V lost 4 bases and J lost 7, with 9 bases in between. Germline values: CDR1 SGHRS, CDR2 YFSETQ. CDR3 protein: CASSGAGNEQFF. The CDR3 nucleotides read TGCGCCAGCAGCGGGGCTGGGAATGAGCAGTTCTTC.

The V call is TRBV27, the J call TRBJ2-7, with D uncertain. V dropped 5 bases and J dropped 6 bases, with 17 bases sitting between them. Per germline, CDR1 MNHEY and CDR2 SMNVEV (reference sequence). The CDR3 extends over 14 amino acids. Here the CDR3 DNA reads TGTGCCAGCAGTCCATATCACCTTGGCTGCGAGCAGTACTTC. Its protein product is CASSPYHLGCEQYF.

This clonotype came up a few times. The gene calls are TRBV9 and TRBJ2-5; 7 bases fit TRBD1. Germline CDR1 SGDLS, CDR2 YYNGEE. The CDR3 has 16 residues. J was trimmed by 0 bases and V by 4 bases; bases with no gene match: 9. The chain's CDR3 is CASSTGVLPYQETQYF. The CDR3 DNA is TGTGCCAGCAGCACAGGGGTACTTCCGTACCAAGAGACCCAGTACTTC.

This clonotype was counted only a few times. The CDR3 is CSAIGGGAVDTQYF. Written as DNA, the CDR3 is TGCAGTGCTATAGGCGGGGGGGCAGTAGATACGCAGTATTTT. The chain has TRBV20-1 and TRBJ2-3; 9 positions match TRBD2. V trimming: 4 bases; J trimming: 5 bases; junction bases outside the gene matches: 7. Germline-derived CDR1 and CDR2 are DFQATT and SNEGSKA (reference sequence). This CDR3 region has 14 residues.

This chain links TRBV6-5 with TRBJ2-7, with 7 bases identical to TRBD2. Looked up from germline, CDR1 is MNHEY and CDR2 is SVGAGI. The CDR3 sequence is 14 residues long. The trim removed 5 bases at V and 3 bases at J, leaving 7 bases unmatched. This CDR3 reads CASSPTGGIYEQYF. CDR3 sequence (DNA): TGTGCCAGCAGTCCTACGGGGGGTATCTACGAGCAGTACTTC.

This clonotype was seen a handful of times. V is TRBV30 and J is TRBJ2-7, with 8 bases that match TRBD2. Trimming took 5 bases from V and 1 from J; bases not matched to a gene: 7. This CDR3 has 14 amino acids. Germline CDR1 reads GTSNPN; CDR2 reads SVGIG (reference sequence). The chain's CDR3 is CAWSVGGASYEQYF. The CDR3 DNA sequence: TGTGCCTGGTCCGTCGGGGGGGCATCCTACGAGCAGTACTTC.

J is TRBJ2-7 and V is TRBV21-1; the D call in the table, TRBD2, was not verified against the DNA. TRBV21-1 is shown as a pseudogene. The CDR3 is 15 amino acids. Written as DNA, the CDR3 is TGTGCCAGCAGCAAAGCGGTAAGGCCCGCCTACGAGCAGTACTTC. Protein product: CASSKAVRPAYEQYF.

This clonotype has more than one count but fewer than ten. At one boundary the junction diverges from the germline segment, which might be a read error. This chain uses TRBV27 with TRBJ1-2; tentative D call: TRBD1 (5 bases). The germline gives CDR1 MNHEY, CDR2 SMNVEV (reference sequence). The CDR3 runs 15 residues. Written as DNA, the CDR3 is TGCGCCAGCAGCTACATCCGGGACTTTAACTATGGCTACACCTTC. It encodes CASSYIRDFNYGYTF.

This clonotype occurred a few times. The chain couples TRBV3-1 to TRBJ2-1; TRBD2 aligns across 13 bases. V gave up 2 bases and J gave up 8 bases; unmatched junction bases: 12. CDR3 length: 18 residues. The germline V gene has CDR1 LGHDT and CDR2 YNNKEL (reference sequence). In DNA, the CDR3 is TGTGCCAGCAGCCAACGCCCCTTGACTAGCGGGAGGAGGGATGAGCAGTTCTTC. Translation gives CASSQRPLTSGRRDEQFF.

This clonotype was recorded a few times. The V call is TRBV28, the J call TRBJ1-1; 7 bases line up with TRBD1. The CDR3 extends over 15 amino acids. Trimming removed 0 bases from V and 7 bases from J; junction bases left unmatched: 8. CDR1 and CDR2 from the germline V gene are MDHEN and SYDVKM. CDR3 coding DNA: TGTGCCAGCAGTTTATGGGGTGAAGGGGGCGATGAAGCTTTCTTT. It yields the protein CASSLWGEGGDEAFF.

This clonotype was found many times. CDR3 amino acids: CASSVDPGSQETQYF. CDR3 nucleotide sequence: TGTGCCAGCAGCGTAGACCCAGGGAGCCAAGAGACCCAGTACTTC. This sequence joins TRBV9 and TRBJ2-5; tentatively, D is TRBD1 or TRBD2 (5 bases each). CDR3 length equals 15 residues. Germline CDR1 SGDLS, CDR2 YYNGEE. V lost 0 bases and J 1 base, leaving 10 bases between the germline ends.

This clonotype was seen a handful of times. The chain uses TRBV25-1 and TRBJ2-3; D unresolved. The CDR3 loop spans 12 amino acids. Between the trimmed V and J ends, which lost 7 bases and 6 bases, there was a span of 11 bases. Germline CDR1 MGHDK, CDR2 SYGVNS. The CDR3 sequence: CASTLVGDTQYF. CDR3 sequence (DNA): TGTGCCAGCACCCTAGTAGGGGATACGCAGTATTTT.

V usage is TRBV20-1 and J usage is TRBJ2-1, with 8 bases aligning to TRBD2. J lost 0 bases, V lost 5 bases, and 6 bases had no gene match. In germline, CDR1 is DFQATT, CDR2 SNEGSKA (reference sequence). There are 15 residues in the CDR3. The CDR3, as DNA: TGCAGTGCTCATCGGGAGGGGAGCTCCTACAATGAGCAGTTCTTC. This translates into CSAHREGSSYNEQFF.

The genes are TRBV19 and TRBJ2-7; 8 nucleotides agree with TRBD2. The V and J ends lost 6 bases and 0 bases, in that order; junction bases with no gene match: 10. Germline CDR1 is LNHDA and CDR2 is SQIVND (reference sequence). The CDR3 sequence is 16 residues long. CDR3 in DNA: TGTGCCAGTAGGAGCCTTGCCAGCGGGAGCTCCTACGAGCAGTACTTC. It encodes CASRSLASGSSYEQYF. Drawing the rest from reference TRBV19 and TRBJ2-7, the complete variable domain is DGGITQSPKYLFRKEGQNVTLSCEQNLNHDAMYWYRQDPGQGLRLIYYSQIVNDFQKGDIAEGYSVSREKKESFPLTVTSAQKNPTAFYLCASRSLASGSSYEQYFGPGTRLTVT.

J is TRBJ1-1 and V is TRBV5-1, with a possible D match to TRBD1 (5 bases). This CDR3 region has 16 residues. Trimming stripped 2 bases from V and 4 bases from J, with 18 bases between. Germline V CDR1 and CDR2: SGHRS, YFSETQ. DNA of the CDR3: TGCGCCAGCAGCTTCGGATCCGAGGGGAGGGCCACTGAAGCTTTCTTT. Encoded protein: CASSFGSEGRATEAFF.

The sample holds a few counts of this clonotype. This chain connects TRBV4-1 to TRBJ1-2; D may be TRBD1 (6 bases). The germline gives CDR1 MGHRA, CDR2 YSYEKL. The CDR3 length is 16 residues. V lost 3 bases to trimming and J lost 8 bases, with 22 bases between them. The CDR3 DNA follows: TGCGCCAGCAGCCAGAGTCGGACAGATCTGTTTGGGGGCTACACCTTC. This codes for CASSQSRTDLFGGYTF.

This clonotype was detected a few times. The chain joins TRBV27 to TRBJ2-3; 11 bases fit TRBD2. Germline lookup yields CDR1 MNHEY and CDR2 SMNVEV (reference sequence). This CDR3 is 15 amino acids long. The V gene end was trimmed by 5 bases and the J gene end by 8 bases; junction bases not matched to a gene: 9. CDR3 sequence: CASSPLAGGRSTQYF. The CDR3 DNA follows: TGTGCCAGCAGTCCCCTAGCGGGAGGACGTAGTACGCAGTATTTT.